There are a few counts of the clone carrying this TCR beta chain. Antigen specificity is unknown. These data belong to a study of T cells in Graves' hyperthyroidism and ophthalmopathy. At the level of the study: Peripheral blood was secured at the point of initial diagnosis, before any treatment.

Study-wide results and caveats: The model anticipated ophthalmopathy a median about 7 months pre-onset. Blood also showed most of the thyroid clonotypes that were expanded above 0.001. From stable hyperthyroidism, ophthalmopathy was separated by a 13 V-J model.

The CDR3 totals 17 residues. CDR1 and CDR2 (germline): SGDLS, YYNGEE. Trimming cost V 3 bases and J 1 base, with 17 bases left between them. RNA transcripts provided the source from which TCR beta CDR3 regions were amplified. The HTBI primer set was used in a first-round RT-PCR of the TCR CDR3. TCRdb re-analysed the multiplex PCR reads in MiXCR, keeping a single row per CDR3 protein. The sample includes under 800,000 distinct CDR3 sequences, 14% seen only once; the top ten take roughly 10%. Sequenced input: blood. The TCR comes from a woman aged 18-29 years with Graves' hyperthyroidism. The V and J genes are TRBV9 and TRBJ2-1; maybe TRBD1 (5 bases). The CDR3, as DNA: TGTGCCAGCAGCGGACCACAAAGGGGCCCTTCCTACAATGAGCAGTTCTTC. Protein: CASSGPQRGPSYNEQFF. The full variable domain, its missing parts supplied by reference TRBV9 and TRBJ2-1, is DSGVTQTPKHLITATGQRVTLRCSPRSGDLSVYWYQQSLDQGLQFLIQYYNGEERAKGNILERFSAQQFPDLHSELNLSSLELGDSALYFCASSGPQRGPSYNEQFFGPGTRLTVL.